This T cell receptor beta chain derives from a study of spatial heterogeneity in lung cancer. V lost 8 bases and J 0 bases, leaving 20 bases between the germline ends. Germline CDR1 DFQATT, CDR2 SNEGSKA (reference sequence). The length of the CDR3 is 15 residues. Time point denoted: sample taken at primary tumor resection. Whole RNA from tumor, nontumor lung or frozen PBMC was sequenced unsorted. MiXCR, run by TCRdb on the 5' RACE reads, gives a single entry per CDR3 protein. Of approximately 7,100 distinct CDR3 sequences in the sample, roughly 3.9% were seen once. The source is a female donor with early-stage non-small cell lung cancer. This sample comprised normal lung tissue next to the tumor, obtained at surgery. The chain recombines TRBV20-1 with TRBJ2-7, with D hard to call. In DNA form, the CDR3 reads TGCAGTACCACCCAACATCGGTCCTTCTCCTACGAGCAGTACTTC. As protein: CSTTQHRSFSYEQYF.